This TCR beta chain derives from a study of beta chain features in type 1 diabetes. Study results and limitations: Whether TCRB rearrangement is influenced by HLA type went unresolved here.

The isolated RNA, all of it, was reverse transcribed, so expressed TCRB transcripts were what got sequenced. Only in-frame clones appear in the TCRdb table, and some are missing; sequencing was by immunoSEQ multiplex PCR. The data hold fewer than 650,000 clones, with 15% observed a single time. There are 12 residues in the CDR3. Trimming took 5 bases from V and 8 from J, leaving 15 bases between them. Germline V gene data show CDR1 as SQVTM and CDR2 as ANQGSEA. This clone was found a few times. As yet, its antigen is unknown. Blood was drawn once from each donor into heparinised tubes. The draws averaged around 0.12 L.

The sequence was collected from a man aged 18 to 29 in good health. Sequencing used naive CD4+ T cells from blood. This rearrangement joins TRBV29-1 to TRBJ1-2; tentative D call: TRBD1 (5 bases). Here the CDR3 DNA reads TGCAGCGTTACTCCAGGGAATAAGGGCTACACCTTC. Protein product: CSVTPGNKGYTF.